Following are 22 T cell receptor beta chains from one sample sequenced in a study of CD8 T cells in ankylosing spondylitis. Study outcomes and limitations: A TCR beta motif of 7 or 8 highly homologous variants appeared characteristic of ankylosing spondylitis blood.

Their specific antigens are unknown. Each CDR3 protein gets one entry after TCRdb re-called the 5' RACE reads with MiXCR. This sample has 350,000 to 450,000 distinct CDR3 sequences, with roughly 26% found just once. The sample taken for sequencing was blood, either unsorted or a sorted T cell fraction (not recorded which). The receptors shown here come from a male donor with ankylosing spondylitis.

This clonotype was counted a few times. The chain links TRBV4-2 to TRBJ2-2, with 8 bases fitting TRBD2. CDR3 length: 19 residues. V trimming: 0 bases; J trimming: 6 bases; junction bases outside the gene matches: 15. Per germline, CDR1 LGHNA and CDR2 YNFKEQ. The CDR3 DNA reads TGTGCCAGCAGCCAAGATTCCTACCTGAGCGGGAGTAGTTCCGGGGAGCTGTTTTTT. It translates to CASSQDSYLSGSSSGELFF.

This clonotype was found a few times. The genes are TRBV30 and TRBJ1-2; D gene ambiguous. V gave up 0 bases and J gave up 8 bases, with 10 bases separating them. From germline, CDR1 is GTSNPN and CDR2 SVGIG (reference sequence). CDR3 length equals 12 residues. This CDR3 is CAWSVRADGYTF. In DNA, the CDR3 is TGTGCCTGGAGTGTACGAGCAGACGGCTACACCTTC.

The sample holds a few counts of this clonotype. V usage is TRBV12-3 or TRBV12-4 and J usage is TRBJ2-3; no clear D gene. The V end lost 6 bases, the J end lost 1 base, and 17 bases lay between the germline ends. The CDR3 has 16 residues. CDR3 in amino acids: CASRNGYEDRTDTQYF. The CDR3 bases are TGTGCCAGCAGAAACGGGTATGAGGACCGCACAGATACGCAGTATTTT.

This chain connects TRBV7-6 to TRBJ1-1, with TRBD1 identical over 9 bases. This CDR3 region has 15 residues. V trimming: 5 bases; J trimming: 6 bases; junction bases outside the gene matches: 10. CDR1 and CDR2 (germline): SGHVS, FNYEAQ. In DNA, the CDR3 is TGTGCCAGCAGCCGCCGGACAGGGGAGTTGGCTGAAGCTTTCTTT. Its translation is CASSRRTGELAEAFF.

The chain has TRBV10-3 and TRBJ2-3; no firm D call. Germline lookup yields CDR1 ENHRY and CDR2 SYGVKD. The CDR3 spans 13 residues. The V gene lost 0 bases and the J gene lost 9 bases, with 10 bases spanning the gap. The chain's CDR3 is CAISESIEDTQYF. The CDR3 DNA sequence: TGTGCCATCAGTGAGTCGATCGAGGACACGCAGTATTTT.

This clonotype has a single count. The chain is built from TRBV5-1 and TRBJ1-1; no definite D call. The CDR3 covers 13 residues. V was cut by 2 bases and J by 4 bases, with 9 bases left in between. In germline, CDR1 is SGHRS, CDR2 YFSETQ. The CDR3 region has the DNA TGCGCCAGCAGCTTCGGGTTGGGCACTGAAGCTTTCTTT. Amino acids: CASSFGLGTEAFF.

This clonotype was seen more than once but under ten times. The rearrangement joins TRBV4-2 to TRBJ1-5, with a possible D match to TRBD1 (5 bases). This CDR3 has 13 amino acids. Deletions cut 4 bases from V and 4 bases from J, with 8 bases between. Germline CDR1 is LGHNA and CDR2 is YNFKEQ. DNA of the CDR3: TGTGCCAGCAGCCGGGACGTAAATCAGCCCCAGCATTTT. Its translation: CASSRDVNQPQHF.

This rearrangement joins TRBV20-1 to TRBJ2-3; 9 bases match TRBD1. Trimming took 6 bases from V and 2 from J; bases not matched to a gene: 9. The CDR3 length is 15 residues. Per germline, CDR1 DFQATT and CDR2 SNEGSKA (reference sequence). The CDR3, as DNA: TGCAGTGCAGAGGGGGGACAGGGAAACACAGATACGCAGTATTTT. Its protein is CSAEGGQGNTDTQYF.

For the CDR3, the DNA is TGTGCCAGCAGCGGGGTCCGGGAGACCCAGTACTTC. Protein sequence: CASSGVRETQYF. The V call is TRBV2, the J call TRBJ2-5; a weak D match, TRBD2 (5 bases). The germline CDR1 and CDR2 sequences are SNHLY and FYNNEI. This CDR3 has 12 amino acids. Trimming left V 6 bases short and J 5 bases short, with 10 bases between.

In nucleotides, the CDR3 is TGTGCCAGCAGTTTAGTAGCGGGAGGGCCCGATACGCAGTATTTT. Its translation: CASSLVAGGPDTQYF. The chain couples TRBV27 to TRBJ2-3, with TRBD2 identical over 11 bases. The CDR3 has 15 residues. Germline V gene lookup returns CDR1 MNHEY and CDR2 SMNVEV (reference sequence). Losses at the gene ends were 2 bases for V and 6 bases for J; bases not matched to a gene: 4.

J is TRBJ2-7 and V is TRBV20-1; 12 positions match TRBD2. The germline V gene has CDR1 DFQATT and CDR2 SNEGSKA (reference sequence). V was clipped by 4 bases and J by 6 bases; unmatched bases: 7. The CDR3 spans 14 residues. In DNA form, the CDR3 reads TGCAGTGCTATGACTAGCGGGGGCACTGGCGAGCAGTACGTC. Translating gives CSAMTSGGTGEQYV.

The gene calls are TRBV20-1 and TRBJ2-1; 7 bases map to TRBD2. Germline loops: CDR1 DFQATT, CDR2 SNEGSKA (reference sequence). The V segment lost 8 bases and the J segment 2 bases; nucleotides outside the gene matches: 9. This CDR3 comprises 14 residues. CDR3 loop: CSPRSLAAYNEQFF. The CDR3 DNA reads as TGCAGTCCGAGGAGTCTAGCGGCCTACAATGAGCAGTTCTTC.

A few counts support this clonotype. The chain joins TRBV10-3 to TRBJ1-2; perhaps TRBD1 as D (5 bases). Trimming took 2 bases from V and 8 from J, leaving 15 bases between them. CDR1 and CDR2 from the germline V gene are ENHRY and SYGVKD. The CDR3 has 14 amino acids. CDR3 amino acids: CAISEARGVSGYTF. In nucleotides, the CDR3 is TGTGCCATCAGTGAGGCCCGGGGGGTCTCGGGCTACACCTTC.

This chain joins TRBV19 and TRBJ2-1; TRBD2 might be the D (6 bases). The CDR3 is made up of 15 amino acids. Germline V gene lookup returns CDR1 LNHDA and CDR2 SQIVND (reference sequence). V dropped 3 bases and J dropped 3 bases, with 12 bases sitting between them. CDR3 sequence: CASSMEGRIYNEQFF. The CDR3 coding sequence is TGTGCCAGTAGTATGGAGGGCAGGATCTACAATGAGCAGTTCTTC.

This chain connects TRBV24-1 to TRBJ2-2; tentative D call: TRBD1 (5 bases). V was pared by 2 bases and J by 3 bases, with 6 bases between. CDR3 length: 14 residues. The germline V gene has CDR1 KGHDR and CDR2 SFDVKD. The DNA for the CDR3 is TGTGCCACCAGTGATTGGACACACACCGGGGAGCTGTTTTTT. Translating it yields CATSDWTHTGELFF.

This clonotype has only a few counts. The chain employs TRBV18 and TRBJ2-1; 12 bases line up with TRBD2. This CDR3 region has 16 residues. Germline V gives CDR1 KGHSH, CDR2 LQKENI. V shed 5 bases and J 3 bases; nucleotides not matched to a gene: 5. CDR3 DNA: TGTGCCAGCTCAGCTAGCGGGAGGGCCGTCTACAATGAGCAGTTCTTC. Its protein is CASSASGRAVYNEQFF.

The genes are TRBV7-2 and TRBJ2-1; 13 nucleotides align to TRBD2. Trimming cost V 4 bases and J 3 bases; bases outside gene matches: 6. There are 17 residues in the CDR3. The germline V gene encodes CDR1 SGHTA and CDR2 FQGNSA. CDR3 loop: CASSYGLAGAGYNEQFF. DNA of the CDR3: TGTGCCAGCAGCTACGGACTAGCGGGAGCGGGCTACAATGAGCAGTTCTTC.

Only a few counts were recorded for this clonotype. The chain recombines TRBV6-5 with TRBJ2-4; D is possibly TRBD1 (7 bases). This CDR3 is built from 15 residues. Trimming stripped 0 bases from V and 8 bases from J, with 14 bases between. CDR1 is MNHEY, CDR2 SVGAGI, per germline. CDR3 amino acids: CASSYSMGRGDIQYF. Written as DNA, the CDR3 is TGTGCCAGCAGTTACTCGATGGGCAGGGGGGACATTCAGTACTTC.

This clonotype was seen a handful of times. This chain uses TRBV5-1 with TRBJ2-7; D is unclear. Germline V gene sequence: CDR1 SGHRS, CDR2 YFSETQ. V was cut by 4 bases and J by 0 bases, with 14 bases left in between. This CDR3 spans 15 amino acids. The CDR3 nucleotides read TGCGCCAGCAGCCTCTCCGGCCTCAGCTCCTACGAGCAGTACTTC. Amino acid sequence: CASSLSGLSSYEQYF. Supplemented by reference TRBV5-1 and TRBJ2-7, the full variable domain reads KAGVTQTPRYLIKTRGQQVTLSCSPISGHRSVSWYQQTPGQGLQFLFEYFSETQRNKGNFPGRFSGRQFSNSRSEMNVSTLELGDSALYLCASSLSGLSSYEQYFGPGTRLTVT.

This clonotype occurred a few times. This chain connects TRBV5-1 to TRBJ2-2; no reliable D call. Trimming shortened V by 3 bases and J by 0 bases, and 9 bases separated the two germline ends. The CDR3 is made up of 15 amino acids. Germline-derived CDR1 and CDR2 are SGHRS and YFSETQ. The CDR3 reads CASSWGFANTGELFF. The CDR3 DNA sequence: TGCGCCAGCAGCTGGGGATTTGCGAACACCGGGGAGCTGTTTTTT.

The chain employs TRBV3-1 and TRBJ2-3, with D unclear. The CDR3 loop spans 13 amino acids. Germline V gene sequence: CDR1 LGHDT, CDR2 YNNKEL (reference sequence). V was cut by 4 bases and J by 5 bases, with 10 bases left in between. The CDR3: CASSPDPGDTQYF. CDR3 nucleotide sequence: TGTGCCAGCAGCCCCGACCCCGGAGATACGCAGTATTTT.

CDR3 sequence: CASRSEGELFF. The CDR3 bases are TGTGCCAGCAGATCAGAGGGGGAGCTGTTTTTT. This rearrangement joins TRBV2 to TRBJ2-2; D call uncertain. This CDR3 has 11 residues. Germline CDR1 reads SNHLY; CDR2 reads FYNNEI. V was clipped by 6 bases and J by 8 bases, with 7 bases between them.